The sequence of this T cell receptor (beta chain) was determined in a study of T cell repertoires in cytomegalovirus infection. Broader study findings: Individuals carrying CMV plus the relevant HLA were identified by cumulative frequency of public TCR beta families. Ex vivo responses were dominated by HLA-C-restricted CMV-specific TCR beta clonotypes.

In TCRdb, the reads were re-called with MiXCR into one record per CDR3 protein. The top ten clones hold 18% of a sample with about 140,000 distinct CDR3 sequences, approximately 5.9% of them seen once. Germline-derived CDR1 and CDR2 are SGHAT and FQDESV (reference sequence). There are 15 residues in the CDR3. Germline trimming cut 5 bases from V and 5 bases from J; bases unmatched to any gene: 10. This clonotype was detected many times. Its target is unknown. The chain recombines TRBV11-1 with TRBJ2-5; TRBD1 agrees at 8 bases. The clonotype was recovered from a human donor in good health (CMV status not recorded). Some clones in this sample may be carry-over from other donors' samples. Sequencing was performed on PBMCs. CDR3 loop: CASSTGQEDRETQYF. As DNA, the CDR3 is TGTGCCAGCAGCACGGGACAGGAGGACCGGGAGACCCAGTACTTC.